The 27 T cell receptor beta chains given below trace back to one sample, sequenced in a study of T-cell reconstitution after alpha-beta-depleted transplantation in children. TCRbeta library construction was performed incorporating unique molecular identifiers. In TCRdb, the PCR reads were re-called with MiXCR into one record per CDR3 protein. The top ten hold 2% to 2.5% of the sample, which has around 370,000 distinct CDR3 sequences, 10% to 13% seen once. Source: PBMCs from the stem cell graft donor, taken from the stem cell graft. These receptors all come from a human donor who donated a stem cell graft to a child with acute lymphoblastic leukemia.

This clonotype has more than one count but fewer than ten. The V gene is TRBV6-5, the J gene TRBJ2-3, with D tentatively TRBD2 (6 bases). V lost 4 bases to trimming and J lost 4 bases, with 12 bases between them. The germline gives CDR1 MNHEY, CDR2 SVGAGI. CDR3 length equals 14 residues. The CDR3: CASSSTRVSDTQYF. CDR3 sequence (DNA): TGTGCCAGCAGTTCGACTAGGGTTTCAGATACGCAGTATTTT.

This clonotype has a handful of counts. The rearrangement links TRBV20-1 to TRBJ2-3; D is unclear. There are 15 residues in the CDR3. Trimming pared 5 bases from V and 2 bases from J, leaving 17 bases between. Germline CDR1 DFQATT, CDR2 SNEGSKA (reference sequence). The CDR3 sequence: CSAHGPALYTDTQYF. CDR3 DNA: TGCAGTGCTCACGGCCCGGCACTCTACACAGATACGCAGTATTTT.

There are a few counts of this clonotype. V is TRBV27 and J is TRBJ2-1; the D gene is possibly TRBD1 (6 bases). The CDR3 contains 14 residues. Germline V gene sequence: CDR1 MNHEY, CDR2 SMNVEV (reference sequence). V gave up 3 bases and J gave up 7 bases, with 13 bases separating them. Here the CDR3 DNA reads TGTGCCAGCAGTTTTTGGTCAGGGGATAATGAGCAGTTCTTC. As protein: CASSFWSGDNEQFF.

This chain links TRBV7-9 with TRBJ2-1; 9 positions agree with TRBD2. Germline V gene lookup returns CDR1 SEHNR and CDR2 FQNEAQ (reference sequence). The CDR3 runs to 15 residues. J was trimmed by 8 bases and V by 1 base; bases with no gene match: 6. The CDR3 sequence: CASSLEASGIDEQFF. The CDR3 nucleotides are TGTGCCAGCAGCTTAGAGGCTAGCGGGATAGATGAGCAGTTCTTC.

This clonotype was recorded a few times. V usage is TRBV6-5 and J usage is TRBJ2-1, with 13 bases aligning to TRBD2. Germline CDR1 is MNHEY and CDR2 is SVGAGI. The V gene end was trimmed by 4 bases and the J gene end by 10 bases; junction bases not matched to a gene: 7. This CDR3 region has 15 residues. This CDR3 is CASSLLAGGPEEQFF. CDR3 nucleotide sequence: TGTGCCAGCAGTTTACTAGCGGGAGGGCCGGAGGAGCAGTTCTTC.

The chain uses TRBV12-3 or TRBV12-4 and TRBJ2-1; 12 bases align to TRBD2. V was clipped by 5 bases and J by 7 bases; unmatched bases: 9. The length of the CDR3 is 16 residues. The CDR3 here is CASSRSTSGSSNEQFF. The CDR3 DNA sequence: TGTGCCAGCAGTCGATCGACTAGCGGGAGCTCGAATGAGCAGTTCTTC.

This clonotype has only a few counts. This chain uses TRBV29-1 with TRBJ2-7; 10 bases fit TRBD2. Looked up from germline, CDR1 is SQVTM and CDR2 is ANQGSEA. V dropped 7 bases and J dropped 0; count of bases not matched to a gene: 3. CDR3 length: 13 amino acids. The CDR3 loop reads CSALAGDSYEQYF. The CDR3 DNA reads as TGCAGCGCCCTAGCGGGGGACTCCTACGAGCAGTACTTC.

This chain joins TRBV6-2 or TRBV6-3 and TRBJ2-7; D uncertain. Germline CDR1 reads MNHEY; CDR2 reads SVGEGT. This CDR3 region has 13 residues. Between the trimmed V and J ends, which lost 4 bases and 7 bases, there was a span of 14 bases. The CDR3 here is CASSSPPSWEQYF. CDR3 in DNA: TGTGCCAGCAGTTCCCCCCCGAGTTGGGAGCAGTACTTC.

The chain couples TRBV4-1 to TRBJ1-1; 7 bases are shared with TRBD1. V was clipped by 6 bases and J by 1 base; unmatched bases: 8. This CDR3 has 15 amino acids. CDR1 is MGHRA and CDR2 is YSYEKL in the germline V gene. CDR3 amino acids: CASRPVQGKNTEAFF. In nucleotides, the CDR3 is TGCGCCAGCAGACCCGTACAGGGGAAGAACACTGAAGCTTTCTTT.

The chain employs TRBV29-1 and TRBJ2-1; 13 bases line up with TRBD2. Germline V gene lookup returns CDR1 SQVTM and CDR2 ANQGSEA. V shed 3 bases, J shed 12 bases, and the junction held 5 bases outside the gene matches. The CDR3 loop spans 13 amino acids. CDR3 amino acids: CSVEGLAGQGQFF. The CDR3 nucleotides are TGCAGCGTTGAGGGACTAGCGGGACAAGGGCAGTTCTTC.

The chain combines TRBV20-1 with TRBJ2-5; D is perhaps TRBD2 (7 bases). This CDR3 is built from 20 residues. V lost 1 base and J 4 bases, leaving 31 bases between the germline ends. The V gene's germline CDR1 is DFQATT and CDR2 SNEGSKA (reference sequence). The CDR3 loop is CSARGQRNDRSRTGGETQYF. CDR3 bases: TGCAGTGCTAGAGGGCAGCGAAACGACAGGTCCCGGACGGGAGGAGAGACCCAGTACTTC.

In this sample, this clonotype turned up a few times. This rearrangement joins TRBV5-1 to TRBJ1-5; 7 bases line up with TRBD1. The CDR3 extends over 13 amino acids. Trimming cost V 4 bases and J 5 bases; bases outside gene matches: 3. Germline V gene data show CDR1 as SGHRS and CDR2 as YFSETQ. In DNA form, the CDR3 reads TGCGCCAGCAGCACCGGGACAGATCAGCCCCAGCATTTT. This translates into CASSTGTDQPQHF.

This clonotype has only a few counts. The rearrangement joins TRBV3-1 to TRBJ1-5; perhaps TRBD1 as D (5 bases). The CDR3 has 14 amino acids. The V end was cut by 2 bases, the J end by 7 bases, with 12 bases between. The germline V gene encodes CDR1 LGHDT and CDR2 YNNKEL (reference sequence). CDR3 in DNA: TGTGCCAGCAGCCAATCCAGGGCGGGACAGCCCCAGCATTTT. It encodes CASSQSRAGQPQHF.

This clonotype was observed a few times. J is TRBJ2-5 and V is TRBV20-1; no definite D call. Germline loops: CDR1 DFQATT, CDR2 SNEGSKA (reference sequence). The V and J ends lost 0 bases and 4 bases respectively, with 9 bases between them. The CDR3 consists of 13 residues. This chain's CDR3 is CSAREGFGETQYF. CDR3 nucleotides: TGCAGTGCTAGAGAAGGGTTTGGAGAGACCCAGTACTTC.

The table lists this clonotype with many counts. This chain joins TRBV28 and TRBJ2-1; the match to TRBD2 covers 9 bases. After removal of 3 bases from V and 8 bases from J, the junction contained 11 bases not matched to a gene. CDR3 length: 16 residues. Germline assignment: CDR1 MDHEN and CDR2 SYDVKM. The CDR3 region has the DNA TGTGCCAGCAGTTTCGGCGGGAGGGCCCGAAGTGATGAGCAGTTCTTC. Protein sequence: CASSFGGRARSDEQFF.

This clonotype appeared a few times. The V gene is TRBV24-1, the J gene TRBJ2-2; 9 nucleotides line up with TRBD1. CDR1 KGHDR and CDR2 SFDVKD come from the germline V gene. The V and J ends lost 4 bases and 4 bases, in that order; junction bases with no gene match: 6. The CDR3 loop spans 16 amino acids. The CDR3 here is CATSDHGQGLTGELFF. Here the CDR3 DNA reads TGTGCCACCAGTGACCACGGACAGGGGCTCACCGGGGAGCTGTTTTTT.

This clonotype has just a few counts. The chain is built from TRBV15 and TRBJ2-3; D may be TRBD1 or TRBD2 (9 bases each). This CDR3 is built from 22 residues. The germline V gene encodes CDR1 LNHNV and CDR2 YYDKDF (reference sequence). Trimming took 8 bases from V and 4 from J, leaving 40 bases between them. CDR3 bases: TGTGCCACCGCAGCTCCGGGACAGGGAAGGGGCGGGAGGGCCGGTGGGCCAGATACGCAGTATTTT. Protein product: CATAAPGQGRGGRAGGPDTQYF. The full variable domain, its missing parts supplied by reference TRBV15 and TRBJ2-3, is DAMVIQNPRYQVTQFGKPVTLSCSQTLNHNVMYWYQQKSSQAPKLLFHYYDKDFNNEADTPDNFQSRRPNTSFCFLDIRSPGLGDTAMYLCATAAPGQGRGGRAGGPDTQYFGPGTRLTVL.

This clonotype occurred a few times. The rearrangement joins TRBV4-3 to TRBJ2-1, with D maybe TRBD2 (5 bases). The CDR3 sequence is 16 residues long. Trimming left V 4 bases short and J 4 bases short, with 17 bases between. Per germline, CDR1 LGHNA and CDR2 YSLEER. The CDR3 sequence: CASSPQAPGLYNEQFF. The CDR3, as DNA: TGCGCCAGCAGCCCGCAGGCGCCGGGGTTATACAATGAGCAGTTCTTC.

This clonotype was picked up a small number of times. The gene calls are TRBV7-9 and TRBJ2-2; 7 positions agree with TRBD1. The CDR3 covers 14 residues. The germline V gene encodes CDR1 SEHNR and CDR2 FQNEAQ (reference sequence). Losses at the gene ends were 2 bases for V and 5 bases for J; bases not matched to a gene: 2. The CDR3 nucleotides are TGTGCCAGCAGCTTAACAGGGGTTACCGGGGAGCTGTTTTTT. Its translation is CASSLTGVTGELFF.

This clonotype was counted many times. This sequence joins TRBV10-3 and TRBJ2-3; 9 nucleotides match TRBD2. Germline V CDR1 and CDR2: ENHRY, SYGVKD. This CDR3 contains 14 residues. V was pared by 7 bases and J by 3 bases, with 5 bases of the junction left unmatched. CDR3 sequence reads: CAITETSGTDTQYF. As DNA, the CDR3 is TGTGCCATCACCGAGACTAGCGGAACAGATACGCAGTATTTT.

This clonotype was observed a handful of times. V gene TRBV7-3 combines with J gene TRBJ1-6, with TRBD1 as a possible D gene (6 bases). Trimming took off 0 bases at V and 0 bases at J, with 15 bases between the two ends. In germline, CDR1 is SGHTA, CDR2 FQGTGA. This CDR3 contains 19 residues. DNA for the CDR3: TGTGCCAGCAGCTTAACTGGATTGGGGGCCAGCTCCTATAATTCACCCCTCCACTTT. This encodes CASSLTGLGASSYNSPLHF.

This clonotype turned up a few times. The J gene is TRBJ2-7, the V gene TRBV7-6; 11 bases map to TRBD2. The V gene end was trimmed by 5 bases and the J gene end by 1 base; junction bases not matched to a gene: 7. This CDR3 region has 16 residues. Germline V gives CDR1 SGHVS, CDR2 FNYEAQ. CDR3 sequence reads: CASSQPGLAASYEQYF. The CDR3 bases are TGTGCCAGCAGCCAACCGGGACTAGCGGCATCCTACGAGCAGTACTTC. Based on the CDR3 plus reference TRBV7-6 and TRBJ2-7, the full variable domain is GAGVSQSPRYKVTKRGQDVALRCDPISGHVSLYWYRQALGQGPEFLTYFNYEAQQDKSGLPNDRFSAERPEGSISTLTIQRTEQRDSAMYRCASSQPGLAASYEQYFGPGTRLTVT.

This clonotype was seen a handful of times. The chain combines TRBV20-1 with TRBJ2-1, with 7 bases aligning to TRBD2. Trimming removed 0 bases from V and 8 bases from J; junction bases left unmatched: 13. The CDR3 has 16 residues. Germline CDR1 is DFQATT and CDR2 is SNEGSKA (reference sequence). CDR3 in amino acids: CSARDPGLLEIDEQFF. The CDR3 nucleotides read TGCAGTGCTAGAGATCCGGGACTACTTGAGATCGATGAGCAGTTCTTC.

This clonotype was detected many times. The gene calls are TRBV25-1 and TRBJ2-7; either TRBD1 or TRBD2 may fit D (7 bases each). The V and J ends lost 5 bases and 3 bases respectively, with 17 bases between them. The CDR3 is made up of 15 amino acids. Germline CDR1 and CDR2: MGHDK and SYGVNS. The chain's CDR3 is CASSYRGASGYEQYF. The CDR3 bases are TGTGCCAGCAGTTACAGGGGTGCTAGCGGCTACGAGCAGTACTTC.

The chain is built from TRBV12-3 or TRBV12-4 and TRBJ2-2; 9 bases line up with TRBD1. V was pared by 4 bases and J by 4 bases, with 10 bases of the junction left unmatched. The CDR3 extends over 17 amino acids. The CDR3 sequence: CASSSRAGTGPTGELFF. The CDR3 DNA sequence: TGTGCCAGCAGTTCCCGCGCTGGGACAGGGCCCACCGGGGAGCTGTTTTTT.

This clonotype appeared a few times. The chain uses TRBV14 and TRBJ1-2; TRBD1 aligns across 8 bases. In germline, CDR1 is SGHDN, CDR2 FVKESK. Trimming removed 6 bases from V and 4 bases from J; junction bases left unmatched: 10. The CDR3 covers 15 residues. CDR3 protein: CASSPRTGSLYGYTF. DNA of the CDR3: TGTGCCAGCAGTCCAAGGACAGGGAGCCTCTATGGCTACACCTTC.

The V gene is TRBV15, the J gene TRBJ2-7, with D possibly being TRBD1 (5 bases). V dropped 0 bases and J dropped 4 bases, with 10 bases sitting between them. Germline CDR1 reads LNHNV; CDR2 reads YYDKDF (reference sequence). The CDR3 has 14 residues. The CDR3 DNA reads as TGTGCCACCAGCAGAGATAAAACAGGTTACGAGCAGTACTTC. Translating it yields CATSRDKTGYEQYF.